Listed below are T cell receptor beta chains from one sample, sequenced in a study of cytomegalovirus exposure and HLA in healthy donors. The method was immunoSEQ multiplex PCR; TCRdb's version includes in-frame clones alone and lacks a portion of them. The profile shows about 50,000 clones, 88% of them singletons. Sequencing input: PBMCs. These TCRs come from a woman aged 25 to 39 in good health and CMV-seronegative. Each CDR3 is given with its conserved first and last residue. D genes are given only for firm matches. The listing skips clone size in some rows; elsewhere it reads once, few, many or a size class.

j_call d_call v_call clone_size cdr3_nt cdr3_aa
TRBJ2-5 . TRBV9 once TGTGCCAGCAGCTTCTCCTCAGGGGAGACCCAGTACTTC CASSFSSGETQYF
TRBJ2-1 . TRBV29-1 . TGCAGCGTTGCACGAGGTACCTACAATGAGCAGTTCTTC CSVARGTYNEQFF
TRBJ2-7 . TRBV12-2 once TGTGCAAGTCGCCCCAGGGGTACCTCCTACGAGCAGTACTTC CASRPRGTSYEQYF
TRBJ2-7 . TRBV18 few TGTGCCAGCTTAGGGACTTACAGCGCCTACGAGCAGTACTTC CASLGTYSAYEQYF
TRBJ1-1 . TRBV5-1 . TGCGCCAGCAGCTTTACAACGAACACTGAAGCTTTCTTT CASSFTTNTEAFF
TRBJ2-7 TRBD2 TRBV28 . TGTGCCAGCAGCTTGACTAGCGGGCCGTCCTACGAGCAGTACTTC CASSLTSGPSYEQYF
TRBJ1-2 . TRBV30 . TGTGCCTGGAGCTACAGGAATTCCAACTATGGCTACACCTTC CAWSYRNSNYGYTF
TRBJ2-3 TRBD2 TRBV28 once TGTGCCAGCAGTTTATGGGCAACTAGCGGGAGCCCAGATACGCAGTATTTT CASSLWATSGSPDTQYF
TRBJ2-1 . TRBV9 . TGTGCCAGCAGCGTAGGCCCCCCGGAGTACGAGCAGTTCTTC CASSVGPPEYEQFF
TRBJ2-1 . TRBV6-1 . TGTGCCAGCAGTGAGCAGGGCCTCTCCTACAATGAGCAGTTCTTC CASSEQGLSYNEQFF
TRBJ1-5 . TRBV28 . TGTGCCAGCAGTTTAATCGGTAGCAATCAGCCCCAGCATTTT CASSLIGSNQPQHF
TRBJ2-3 . TRBV11-2 . TGTGCCAGCAGCTTCCCTAGCACAGATACGCAGTATTTT CASSFPSTDTQYF
TRBJ1-4 . TRBV18 once TGTGCCAGCTCACCACAATATAGATTGGATGAAAAACTGTTTTTT CASSPQYRLDEKLFF
TRBJ1-2 . TRBV6-1 . TGTGCCAGCAGTGAATCTTTTACGGGTCTCTACACCTTC CASSESFTGLYTF
TRBJ2-1 . TRBV11-3 . TGCGCCAGCAGCTTAGCGGGACAGGGCATGGGCAATGAGCAGTTCTTC CASSLAGQGMGNEQFF
TRBJ2-5 . TRBV5-5 . TGTGCCAGCAGCTTGGGGGACTGGGGAACCGAGACCCAGTACTTC CASSLGDWGTETQYF
TRBJ2-1 TRBD2 TRBV30 . TGTGCCTGGAGTCGACTAGCGGCGTCCCATGAGCAGTTCTTC CAWSRLAASHEQFF
TRBJ1-2 . TRBV28 . TGTGCCAGCCGCTCTTCCCGGACCAGGGGCCGCTACACCTTC CASRSSRTRGRYTF
TRBJ2-7 TRBD2 TRBV18 . TGTGCCAGCTCACCTACGACTAGCGGGAGGTACGAGCAGTACTTC CASSPTTSGRYEQYF
TRBJ1-2 TRBD1 TRBV15 . TGTGCCACCAGCATGGGACAGGGGGCTTATGGCTACACCTTC CATSMGQGAYGYTF
TRBJ1-2 . TRBV29-1 . TGCAGCGTTGTTGGCCAAGGGAGTCCTAACTATGGCTACACCTTC CSVVGQGSPNYGYTF
TRBJ2-5 . TRBV29-1 . TGCAGCGTGATTAAGACAGTGGCCCAGTACTTC CSVIKTVAQYF
TRBJ1-3 . TRBV19 . TGTGCCAGTAGTTCTGAGGCTCCTGGAGGAAACACCATATATTTT CASSSEAPGGNTIYF
TRBJ1-5 TRBD1 TRBV28 few TGTGCCAGCAACTTGGGACAGGGAATGGGGCCCCAGCATTTT CASNLGQGMGPQHF
TRBJ1-1 TRBD1 TRBV15 . TGTGCCACAGGGACAGGGGGCTTGAACACTGAAGCTTTCTTT CATGTGGLNTEAFF
TRBJ1-2 . TRBV9 . TGTGCCAGCAGCCCTGGGAGTAACTATGGCTACACCTTC CASSPGSNYGYTF
TRBJ2-1 TRBD2 TRBV4-1 . TGCGCCAGCAGCCCCGGACTAGCGGGAGGCCCTGAGTTCTTC CASSPGLAGGPEFF
TRBJ1-1 TRBD1 TRBV30 . TGTGCCTGGAGTGCTACAGGGGCTTTCACAAAAGAAGCTTTCTTT CAWSATGAFTKEAFF
TRBJ2-1 . TRBV28 . TGTGCCAGCGCCTTAGCGGCCGCCTCGGGCAATGAGCAGTTCTTC CASALAAASGNEQFF
TRBJ2-1 TRBD1 TRBV5-1 . TGCGCCAGCAGCCCTGGGGACAGCCTAAACGTGGGGCAGTTCTTC CASSPGDSLNVGQFF
TRBJ2-5 TRBD2 TRBV5-3 . TGTGCCAGAAGGGTAGCCGGGACTAGCGGGTTCCAAGAGACCCAGTACTTC CARRVAGTSGFQETQYF
TRBJ1-1 . TRBV19 . TGTGCCAGTAGTCATGTAGGGGGTAACACTGAAGCTTTCTTT CASSHVGGNTEAFF
TRBJ1-1 TRBD1 TRBV7-9 . TGTGCCAGCAGCTTAGACGGCGGACAGGGAAAGAACACTGAAGCTTTCTTT CASSLDGGQGKNTEAFF
TRBJ2-3 TRBD2 TRBV28 . TGTGCCAGCAGTGTACCGGGACTAGCGGGAACAGATACGCAGTATTTT CASSVPGLAGTDTQYF
TRBJ2-1 TRBD2 TRBV27 . TGTGCCAGCACGTTAGCGGGACCCTACAATGAGCAGTTCTTC CASTLAGPYNEQFF
TRBJ2-7 TRBD2 TRBV27 . TGTGCCAGCTCTACGACTAGCGGAGCTTACGAGCAGTACTTC CASSTTSGAYEQYF
TRBJ2-7 . TRBV9 . TGTGCCAGCAGCCCGAGGAGGGCGGAGTACGAGCAGTACTTC CASSPRRAEYEQYF
TRBJ1-1 TRBD1 TRBV19 once TGTGCCAGTAGATCTGGGGACAGGGGAGCTTTCTTT CASRSGDRGAFF
TRBJ2-5 TRBD2 TRBV7-2 . TGTGCCAGCAGCTTAGCTAGCGGGAGTGAGACCCAGTACTTC CASSLASGSETQYF
TRBJ2-3 . TRBV4-3 medium-sized TGCGCCAGCAGCCAAGATAGTGCGCGGGGGCGAGACACGCAGTATTTT CASSQDSARGRDTQYF
TRBJ1-5 . TRBV9 . TGTGCCAGCAGCGTCGGGACAAATTCAAATCAGCCCCAGCATTTT CASSVGTNSNQPQHF
TRBJ2-1 TRBD2 TRBV27 . TGTGCCAGCAGTTTAGGCGGGAGACCCTACAATGAGCAGTTCTTC CASSLGGRPYNEQFF
TRBJ2-2 . TRBV6-6 once TGTGCCAGCAGTTTGGCAGGGACTAACACCGGGGAGCTGTTTTTT CASSLAGTNTGELFF
TRBJ1-2 . TRBV4-3 . TGCGCCAGCAGCCAAGCGGTAAAGGGAGCTAACTATGGCTACACCTTC CASSQAVKGANYGYTF
TRBJ1-1 . TRBV28 . TGTGCCAGCAGGTACCTCTGGACAGTCCGAACTGAAGCTTTCTTT CASRYLWTVRTEAFF
TRBJ2-7 TRBD1 TRBV6-1 . TGTGCCGGGGCAGAGGGGGCGACCTACGAGCAGTACTTC CAGAEGATYEQYF
TRBJ2-5 . TRBV7-6 . TGTGCCAGCAGCCCCAGCAGGGGCCAGGAGACCCAGTACTTC CASSPSRGQETQYF
TRBJ2-1 . TRBV7-2 once TGTGCCAGCAGCTTATCAGGGTTTTCCTACAATGAGCAGTTCTTC CASSLSGFSYNEQFF
TRBJ2-1 . TRBV5-1 . TGCGCCAGCAGCCCCCTGGGACTCTACAATGAGCAGTTCTTC CASSPLGLYNEQFF
TRBJ1-1 TRBD1 TRBV5-1 . TGCGCCAGCACCAGGGACAGTACGAACACTGAAGCTTTCTTT CASTRDSTNTEAFF
TRBJ1-1 . TRBV18 . TGTGCCAGCTCAAAGACAGGCCCACTGAACACTGAAGCTTTCTTT CASSKTGPLNTEAFF
TRBJ2-7 TRBD1 TRBV4-3 . TGCGCCAGCAGCCATAGGACAGGGGGGGGCTACGAGCAGTACTTC CASSHRTGGGYEQYF
TRBJ1-2 TRBD1 TRBV10-3 . TGTGCCATCAGTGAGTCAGGGGGCAGCTATGGCTACACCTTC CAISESGGSYGYTF
TRBJ2-7 TRBD2 TRBV5-1 once TGCGCCAGCAGCCCGTTAGCGGGAGGGCCCACCTACGAGCAGTACTTC CASSPLAGGPTYEQYF
TRBJ1-5 . TRBV5-4 . TGTGCCAGCAGCTTGGGGTTGGACAACAATCAGCCCCAGCATTTT CASSLGLDNNQPQHF
TRBJ2-4 . TRBV4-1 . TGCGCCAGCAGCCAAGAACTAAATCCGGGACTCTTGAGAGCCAAAAACATTCAGTACTTC CASSQELNPGLLRAKNIQYF
TRBJ2-3 . TRBV7-2 once TGTGCCAGCAGCCTCACCCCTGGACAGATATCCACAGATACGCAGTATTTT CASSLTPGQISTDTQYF